This is a list of T cell receptor beta chains from one sample in a study of blood T cell repertoires in COVID-19. Repertoires were generated with immunoSEQ multiplex PCR, while TCRdb's copy carries only in-frame clones and drops some. The sample includes 200,000 to 250,000 clones, about nine tenths of them seen just once. Input material: peripheral blood. Source of these receptors: a man in his fifties or sixties with acute or convalescent COVID-19. The CDR3 runs from the conserved cysteine through the conserved F or W. The order of the fields is J gene, D gene, clone size, V gene, CDR3 DNA, CDR3 protein. The D gene is left open where the match is weak. Only some rows state a clone size, as once, few, many or a class for expanded clones.

J gene: TRBJ2-1; D gene: TRBD2; clone size: -; V gene: TRBV12-5; CDR3 DNA: TGTGCTAGTGGTTTATATCGGGGGGACTACAATGAGCAGTTCTTC; CDR3 protein: CASGLYRGDYNEQFF
J gene: TRBJ1-1; D gene: TRBD1; clone size: -; V gene: TRBV19; CDR3 DNA: TGTGCCAGTGGAGGGGGCCAGAACACTGAAGCTTTCTTT; CDR3 protein: CASGGGQNTEAFF
J gene: TRBJ1-5; D gene: -; clone size: -; V gene: TRBV12-3/TRBV12-4; CDR3 DNA: TGTGCCAGCAGTTTAGGTCGGGACAAATCTCAGCATTTT; CDR3 protein: CASSLGRDKSQHF
J gene: TRBJ1-4; D gene: TRBD1; clone size: -; V gene: TRBV5-1; CDR3 DNA: TGCGCCAGCAGCTTGGGACAGGGAAAGTTCGCAACTAATGAAAAACTGTTTTTT; CDR3 protein: CASSLGQGKFATNEKLFF
J gene: TRBJ2-2; D gene: -; clone size: -; V gene: TRBV6-5; CDR3 DNA: TGTGCCAGCAGTTACTCGATATCCAGGGCGAACGGGGAGCTGTTTTTT; CDR3 protein: CASSYSISRANGELFF
J gene: TRBJ2-7; D gene: TRBD2; clone size: -; V gene: TRBV10-3; CDR3 DNA: TGTGCCATCACCTCGGGACTAGCGGACGAGCAGTACTTC; CDR3 protein: CAITSGLADEQYF
J gene: TRBJ1-3; D gene: -; clone size: once; V gene: TRBV4-2; CDR3 DNA: TGTGCCAGCAGCCAAGATGGGGACATGAGCTCTGGAAACACCATATATTTT; CDR3 protein: CASSQDGDMSSGNTIYF
J gene: TRBJ2-7; D gene: -; clone size: once; V gene: TRBV11-2; CDR3 DNA: TGTGCCAGCAGCTTAGTGGGGCCAGGGGCCTACGAGCAGTACTTC; CDR3 protein: CASSLVGPGAYEQYF
J gene: TRBJ1-1; D gene: TRBD1; clone size: once; V gene: TRBV30; CDR3 DNA: TGTGCCTGGAGGGGGGACAGGGGGGACACTGAAGCTTTCTTT; CDR3 protein: CAWRGDRGDTEAFF
J gene: TRBJ1-1; D gene: -; clone size: -; V gene: TRBV10-3; CDR3 DNA: TGTGCCATCAGTCAACAGGGAAAGAACACTGAAGCTTTCTTT; CDR3 protein: CAISQQGKNTEAFF
J gene: TRBJ1-1; D gene: -; clone size: once; V gene: TRBV4-3; CDR3 DNA: TGCGCCAGCAGCCTGCGGGTGACGAACACTGAAGCTTTCTTT; CDR3 protein: CASSLRVTNTEAFF
J gene: TRBJ1-6; D gene: -; clone size: -; V gene: TRBV4-3; CDR3 DNA: TGCGCCAGCAGCACCGACAGATCGTATAATTCACCCCTCCACTTT; CDR3 protein: CASSTDRSYNSPLHF
J gene: TRBJ2-1; D gene: TRBD1; clone size: -; V gene: TRBV11-2; CDR3 DNA: TGTGCCAGCGCCCGGGACAGGGGTTCTGATGAGCAGTTCTTC; CDR3 protein: CASARDRGSDEQFF
J gene: TRBJ1-2; D gene: TRBD1; clone size: -; V gene: TRBV25-1; CDR3 DNA: TGTGCCAGTTCCTCACAGGGGGCGCTTGGCTACACCTTC; CDR3 protein: CASSSQGALGYTF
J gene: TRBJ1-4; D gene: -; clone size: -; V gene: TRBV28; CDR3 DNA: TGTGCCAGCAGTCCACCGAACAGGGCAACTAATGAAAAACTGTTTTTT; CDR3 protein: CASSPPNRATNEKLFF
J gene: TRBJ1-5; D gene: -; clone size: few; V gene: TRBV30; CDR3 DNA: TGTGCCTGGAGTGTGAACACGGGAGGACAGAACAATCAGCCCCAGCATTTT; CDR3 protein: CAWSVNTGGQNNQPQHF
J gene: TRBJ2-1; D gene: -; clone size: -; V gene: TRBV2; CDR3 DNA: TGTGCCAGCAGGGATTCACAGGGCAATGAGCAGTTCTTC; CDR3 protein: CASRDSQGNEQFF
J gene: TRBJ2-7; D gene: -; clone size: few; V gene: TRBV4-1; CDR3 DNA: TGCGCCAGCAGCCAAGACCGCAGGTATCCCTACGAGCAGTACTTC; CDR3 protein: CASSQDRRYPYEQYF
J gene: TRBJ2-1; D gene: TRBD2; clone size: -; V gene: TRBV30; CDR3 DNA: TGTGCCTGCACGCCGAGGAGCGGGACCGGTTTTGAGCAGTTCTTC; CDR3 protein: CACTPRSGTGFEQFF
J gene: TRBJ2-5; D gene: TRBD2; clone size: -; V gene: TRBV14; CDR3 DNA: TGTGCCAGCAGCCAAATGGGACTAGCGGGGACCCAGTACTTC; CDR3 protein: CASSQMGLAGTQYF
J gene: TRBJ1-2; D gene: TRBD1; clone size: -; V gene: TRBV6-5; CDR3 DNA: TGTGCCAGCACCCGGGGGCAGGGGGCCTTCTATGGCTACACCTTC; CDR3 protein: CASTRGQGAFYGYTF
J gene: TRBJ1-1; D gene: TRBD1; clone size: -; V gene: TRBV28; CDR3 DNA: TGTGCCAGCAGTTTCTCCCACGGGACAGAGTTCTCCTTGAACACTGAAGCTTTCTTT; CDR3 protein: CASSFSHGTEFSLNTEAFF
J gene: TRBJ2-7; D gene: TRBD2; clone size: -; V gene: TRBV20-1; CDR3 DNA: TGCAGTGCTAGTCGACTAGCGGTACTCTACGAGCAGTACTTC; CDR3 protein: CSASRLAVLYEQYF
J gene: TRBJ1-5; D gene: TRBD1; clone size: -; V gene: TRBV19; CDR3 DNA: TGTGCCAGTAGTATCAACAGGGGCGGCCAGCCCCAGCATTTT; CDR3 protein: CASSINRGGQPQHF
J gene: TRBJ2-5; D gene: -; clone size: -; V gene: TRBV20-1; CDR3 DNA: TGCAGTGCTAGTGTTGTTGGCAGGGAGACCCAGTACTTC; CDR3 protein: CSASVVGRETQYF
J gene: TRBJ1-2; D gene: -; clone size: -; V gene: TRBV14; CDR3 DNA: TGTGCCAGCAGCCAAGGGGGCCTCTTGGGGGGCTACACCTTC; CDR3 protein: CASSQGGLLGGYTF
J gene: TRBJ2-1; D gene: -; clone size: -; V gene: TRBV5-6; CDR3 DNA: TGTGCCAGCAAAAGACAGTTTTACACCTACAATGAGCAGTTCTTC; CDR3 protein: CASKRQFYTYNEQFF
J gene: TRBJ1-1; D gene: -; clone size: -; V gene: TRBV29-1; CDR3 DNA: TGCAGCGCCGGAACTAGCTGGGACACTGAAGCTTTCTTT; CDR3 protein: CSAGTSWDTEAFF
J gene: TRBJ2-1; D gene: TRBD2; clone size: -; V gene: TRBV19; CDR3 DNA: TGTGCCAGTAGTTTAGCGGGACTGAGCTCCTACAATGAGCAGTTCTTC; CDR3 protein: CASSLAGLSSYNEQFF
J gene: TRBJ1-2; D gene: -; clone size: -; V gene: TRBV6-5; CDR3 DNA: TGTGCCAGCAAGATGGACAGTCGGAACTATGGCTACACCTTC; CDR3 protein: CASKMDSRNYGYTF
J gene: TRBJ1-5; D gene: -; clone size: -; V gene: TRBV6-5; CDR3 DNA: TGTGCCAGCAGTTTTCAGGGTGGCAATCAGCCCCAGCATTTT; CDR3 protein: CASSFQGGNQPQHF
J gene: TRBJ1-1; D gene: -; clone size: -; V gene: TRBV5-6; CDR3 DNA: TGTGCCAGCAGCTTGGAATACAGAATACCGATGAGGGACACTGAAGCTTTCTTT; CDR3 protein: CASSLEYRIPMRDTEAFF
J gene: TRBJ2-7; D gene: -; clone size: few; V gene: TRBV6-5; CDR3 DNA: TGTGCCAGCGAGCGGACGATCTACGAGCAGTACTTC; CDR3 protein: CASERTIYEQYF
J gene: TRBJ1-1; D gene: -; clone size: -; V gene: TRBV6-2/TRBV6-3; CDR3 DNA: TGTGCCAGCAGCTCGGGGAACACTGAAGCTTTCTTT; CDR3 protein: CASSSGNTEAFF
J gene: TRBJ2-7; D gene: TRBD1; clone size: -; V gene: TRBV15; CDR3 DNA: TGTGCCACCAGCAGAGTGTTTGGGACAGGGGCTCCCGAGCAGTACTTC; CDR3 protein: CATSRVFGTGAPEQYF
J gene: TRBJ1-4; D gene: -; clone size: -; V gene: TRBV4-1; CDR3 DNA: TGCGCCAGCAGCATTTCTCGGTCAACTAATGAAAAACTGTTTTTT; CDR3 protein: CASSISRSTNEKLFF
J gene: TRBJ2-2; D gene: TRBD2; clone size: -; V gene: TRBV5-1; CDR3 DNA: TGCGCCAGCAGCTGGACTAGCGATGCCGGGGAGCTGTTTTTT; CDR3 protein: CASSWTSDAGELFF
J gene: TRBJ1-4; D gene: -; clone size: -; V gene: TRBV6-5; CDR3 DNA: TGTGCCAGCAGTTACCGGTGGAGGGGAGAAAAACTGTTTTTT; CDR3 protein: CASSYRWRGEKLFF
J gene: TRBJ1-5; D gene: -; clone size: -; V gene: TRBV30; CDR3 DNA: TGTGCCTGGAGCCCTCGAGGCGCAAGCAATCAGCCCCAGCATTTT; CDR3 protein: CAWSPRGASNQPQHF
J gene: TRBJ2-3; D gene: -; clone size: -; V gene: TRBV7-2; CDR3 DNA: TGTGCCAGCAGCCGTTTCGGCAGGACAGATACGCAGTATTTT; CDR3 protein: CASSRFGRTDTQYF
J gene: TRBJ2-5; D gene: -; clone size: few; V gene: TRBV6-5; CDR3 DNA: TGTGCCAGCAGTTACTCTGCCCTATCTAGGGAGACCCAGTACTTC; CDR3 protein: CASSYSALSRETQYF
J gene: TRBJ1-1; D gene: -; clone size: few; V gene: TRBV19; CDR3 DNA: TGTGCCAGTCAGGGTACGAACACTGAAGCTTTCTTT; CDR3 protein: CASQGTNTEAFF
J gene: TRBJ2-2; D gene: TRBD1; clone size: few; V gene: TRBV4-2; CDR3 DNA: TGTGCCAGCAGCCAGTTGGGACAGACGAACACCGGGGAGCTGTTTTTT; CDR3 protein: CASSQLGQTNTGELFF
J gene: TRBJ1-5; D gene: -; clone size: few; V gene: TRBV14; CDR3 DNA: TGTGCCAGCAGCCAAGATGCCCCCGAGGATCAGCCCCAGCATTTT; CDR3 protein: CASSQDAPEDQPQHF
J gene: TRBJ2-7; D gene: -; clone size: -; V gene: TRBV5-1; CDR3 DNA: TGCGCCAGCAGCTTGAACAGGGTCGCGGGTGTTATAACCTACGAGCAGTACTTC; CDR3 protein: CASSLNRVAGVITYEQYF
J gene: TRBJ1-3; D gene: -; clone size: -; V gene: TRBV3-1/TRBV3-2; CDR3 DNA: TGTGCCAGCAGCCACGGAGAATTTGGAAACACCATATATTTT; CDR3 protein: CASSHGEFGNTIYF
J gene: TRBJ2-1; D gene: TRBD2; clone size: -; V gene: TRBV18; CDR3 DNA: TGTGCCAGCTCACCGGGCGGGGGAACCTACAATGAGCAGTTCTTC; CDR3 protein: CASSPGGGTYNEQFF
J gene: TRBJ1-1; D gene: -; clone size: -; V gene: TRBV28; CDR3 DNA: TGTGCCAGCAGTCCCTCGTCCGGGAATGAAGCTTTCTTT; CDR3 protein: CASSPSSGNEAFF
J gene: TRBJ1-1; D gene: -; clone size: -; V gene: TRBV6-5; CDR3 DNA: TGTGCCAGCTTCCCTCAGACAGGTTGGACTGAAGCTTTCTTT; CDR3 protein: CASFPQTGWTEAFF